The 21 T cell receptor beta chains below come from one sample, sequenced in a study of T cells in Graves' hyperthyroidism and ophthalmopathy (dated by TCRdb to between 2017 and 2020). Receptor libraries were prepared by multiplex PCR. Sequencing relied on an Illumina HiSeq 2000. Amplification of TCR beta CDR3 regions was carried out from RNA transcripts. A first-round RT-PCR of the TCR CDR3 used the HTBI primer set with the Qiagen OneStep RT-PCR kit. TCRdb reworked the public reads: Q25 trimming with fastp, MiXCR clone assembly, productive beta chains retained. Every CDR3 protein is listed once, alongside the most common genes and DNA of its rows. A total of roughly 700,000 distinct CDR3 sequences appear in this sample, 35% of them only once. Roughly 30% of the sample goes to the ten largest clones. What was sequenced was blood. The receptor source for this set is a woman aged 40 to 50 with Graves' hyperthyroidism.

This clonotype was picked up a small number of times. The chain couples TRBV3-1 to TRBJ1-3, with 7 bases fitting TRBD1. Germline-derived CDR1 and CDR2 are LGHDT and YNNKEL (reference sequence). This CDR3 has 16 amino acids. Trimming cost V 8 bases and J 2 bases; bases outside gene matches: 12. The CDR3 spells CASRQTGRSTGNTIYF. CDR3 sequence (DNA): TGTGCCAGCCGACAGACAGGGCGTTCTACTGGAAACACCATATATTTT.

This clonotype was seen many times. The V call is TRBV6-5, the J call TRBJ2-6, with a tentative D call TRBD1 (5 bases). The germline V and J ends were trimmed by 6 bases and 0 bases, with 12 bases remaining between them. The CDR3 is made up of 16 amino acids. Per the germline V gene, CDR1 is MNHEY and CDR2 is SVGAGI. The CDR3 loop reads CASRPGHSSGANVLTF. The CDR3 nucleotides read TGTGCCAGCAGACCAGGGCATAGCTCTGGGGCCAACGTCCTGACTTTC.

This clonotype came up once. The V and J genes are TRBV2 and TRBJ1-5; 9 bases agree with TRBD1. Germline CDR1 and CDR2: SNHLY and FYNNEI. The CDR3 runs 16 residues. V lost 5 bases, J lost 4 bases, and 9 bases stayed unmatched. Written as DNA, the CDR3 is TGTGCCAGCAGTCCGTCGACAGGGGGAGATAATCAGCCCCAGCATTTT. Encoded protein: CASSPSTGGDNQPQHF.

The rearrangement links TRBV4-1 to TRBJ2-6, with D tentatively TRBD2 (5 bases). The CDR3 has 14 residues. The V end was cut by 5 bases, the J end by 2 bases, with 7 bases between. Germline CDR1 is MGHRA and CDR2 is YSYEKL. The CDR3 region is CASSEGTGANVLTF. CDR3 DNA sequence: TGCGCCAGCAGCGAGGGCACTGGGGCCAACGTCCTGACTTTC.

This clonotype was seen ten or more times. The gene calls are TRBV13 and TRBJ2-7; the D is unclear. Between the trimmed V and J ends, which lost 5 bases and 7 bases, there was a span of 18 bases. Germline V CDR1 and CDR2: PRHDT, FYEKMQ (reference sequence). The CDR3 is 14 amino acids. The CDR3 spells CASSPSNGPREQYF. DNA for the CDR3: TGTGCCAGCAGCCCTTCCAATGGCCCTAGGGAGCAGTACTTC.

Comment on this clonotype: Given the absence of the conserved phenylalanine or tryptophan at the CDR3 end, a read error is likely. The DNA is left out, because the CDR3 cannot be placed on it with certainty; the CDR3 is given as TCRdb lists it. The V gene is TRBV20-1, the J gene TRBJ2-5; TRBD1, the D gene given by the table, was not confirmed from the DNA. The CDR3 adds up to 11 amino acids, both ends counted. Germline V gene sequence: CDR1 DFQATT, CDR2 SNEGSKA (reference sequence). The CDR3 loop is CSARDRPKSGT.

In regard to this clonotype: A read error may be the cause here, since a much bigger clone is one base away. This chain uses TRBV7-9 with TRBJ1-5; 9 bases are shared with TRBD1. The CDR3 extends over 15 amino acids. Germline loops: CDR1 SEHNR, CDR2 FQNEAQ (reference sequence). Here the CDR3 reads CASSLGQGANQSQHF. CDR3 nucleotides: TGTGCCAGCAGCTTGGGACAGGGAGCGAATCAGTCCCAGCATTTT.

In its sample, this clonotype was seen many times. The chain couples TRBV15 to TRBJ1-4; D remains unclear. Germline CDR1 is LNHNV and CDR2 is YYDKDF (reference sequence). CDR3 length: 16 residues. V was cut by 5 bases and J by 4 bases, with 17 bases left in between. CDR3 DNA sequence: TGTGCCACCAGCCAACAGAGCTGGGTCCTTAATGAAAAACTGTTTTTT. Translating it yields CATSQQSWVLNEKLFF.

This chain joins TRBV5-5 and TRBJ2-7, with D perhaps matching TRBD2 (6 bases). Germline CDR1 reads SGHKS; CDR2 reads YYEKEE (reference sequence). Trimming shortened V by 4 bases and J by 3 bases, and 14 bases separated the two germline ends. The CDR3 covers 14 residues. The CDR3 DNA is TGTGCCAGCAGCCCCACTAGCAGTATCTACGAGCAGTACTTC. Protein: CASSPTSSIYEQYF.

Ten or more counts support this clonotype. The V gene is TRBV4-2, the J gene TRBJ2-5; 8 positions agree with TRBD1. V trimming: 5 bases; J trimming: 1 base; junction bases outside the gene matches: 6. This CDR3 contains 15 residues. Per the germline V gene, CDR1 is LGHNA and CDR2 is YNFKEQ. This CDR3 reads CASSGRGTGQETQYF. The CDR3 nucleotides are TGTGCCAGCAGCGGACGCGGGACAGGCCAAGAGACCCAGTACTTC.

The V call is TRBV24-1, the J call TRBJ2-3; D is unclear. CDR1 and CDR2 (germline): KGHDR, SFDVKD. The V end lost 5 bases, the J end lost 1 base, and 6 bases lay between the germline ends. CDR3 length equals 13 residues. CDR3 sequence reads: CATSGSGTDTQYF. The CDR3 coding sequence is TGTGCCACCAGTGGGAGTGGCACAGATACGCAGTATTTT.

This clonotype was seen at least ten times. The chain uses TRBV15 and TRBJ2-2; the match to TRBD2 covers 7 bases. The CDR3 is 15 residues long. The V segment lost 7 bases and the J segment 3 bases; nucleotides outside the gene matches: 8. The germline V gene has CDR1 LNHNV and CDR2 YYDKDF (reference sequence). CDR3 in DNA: TGTGCCACCAAAGAAGCGGGGCAGGACACCGGGGAGCTGTTTTTT. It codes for CATKEAGQDTGELFF.

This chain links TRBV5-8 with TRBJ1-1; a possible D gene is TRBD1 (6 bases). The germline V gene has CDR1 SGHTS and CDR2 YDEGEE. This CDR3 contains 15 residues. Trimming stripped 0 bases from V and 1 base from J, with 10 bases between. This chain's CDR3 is CASSLDRAQNTEAFF. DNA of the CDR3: TGTGCCAGCAGCTTGGACAGGGCACAGAACACTGAAGCTTTCTTT.

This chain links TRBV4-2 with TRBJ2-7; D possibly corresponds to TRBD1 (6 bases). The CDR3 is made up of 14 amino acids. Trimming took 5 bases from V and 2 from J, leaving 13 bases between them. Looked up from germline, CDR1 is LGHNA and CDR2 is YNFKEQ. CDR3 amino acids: CASSTTRQAYEQYF. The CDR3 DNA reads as TGTGCCAGCAGCACTACTCGACAGGCCTACGAGCAGTACTTC.

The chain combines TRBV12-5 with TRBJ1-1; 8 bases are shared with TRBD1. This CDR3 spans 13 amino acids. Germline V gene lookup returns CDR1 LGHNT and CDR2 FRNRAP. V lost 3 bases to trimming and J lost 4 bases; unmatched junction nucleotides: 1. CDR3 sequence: CASGFGQGTEAFF. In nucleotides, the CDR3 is TGTGCTAGTGGTTTCGGACAGGGCACTGAAGCTTTCTTT.

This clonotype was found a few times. CDR3 DNA: TGTGCCAGCAGACCCGGGACAATCTATGGCTACACCTTC. Translation gives CASRPGTIYGYTF. The chain joins TRBV6-5 to TRBJ1-2; D may be TRBD1 (6 bases). The germline V gene has CDR1 MNHEY and CDR2 SVGAGI. There are 13 residues in the CDR3. V was cut by 6 bases and J by 4 bases, with 12 bases left in between.

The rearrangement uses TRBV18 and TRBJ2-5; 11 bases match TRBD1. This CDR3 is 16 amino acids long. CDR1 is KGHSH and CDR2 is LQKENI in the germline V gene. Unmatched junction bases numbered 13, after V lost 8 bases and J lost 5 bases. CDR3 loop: CASTLPGQGALETQYF. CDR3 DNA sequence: TGTGCCAGCACCCTCCCCGGACAGGGGGCTTTGGAGACCCAGTACTTC.

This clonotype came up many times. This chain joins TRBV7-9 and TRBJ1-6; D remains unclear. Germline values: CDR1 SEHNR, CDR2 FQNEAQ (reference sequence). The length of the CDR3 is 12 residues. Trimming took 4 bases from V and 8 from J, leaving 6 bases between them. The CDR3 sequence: CASSYPDSPLHF. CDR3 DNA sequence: TGTGCCAGCAGCTACCCGGATTCACCCCTCCACTTT.

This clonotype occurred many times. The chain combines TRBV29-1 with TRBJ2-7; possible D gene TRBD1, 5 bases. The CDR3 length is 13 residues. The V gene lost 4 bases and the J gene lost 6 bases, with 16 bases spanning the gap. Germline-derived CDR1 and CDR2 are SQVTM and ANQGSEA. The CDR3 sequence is CSVVGQLAREQYF. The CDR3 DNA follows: TGCAGCGTTGTGGGGCAGCTTGCCCGCGAGCAGTACTTC.

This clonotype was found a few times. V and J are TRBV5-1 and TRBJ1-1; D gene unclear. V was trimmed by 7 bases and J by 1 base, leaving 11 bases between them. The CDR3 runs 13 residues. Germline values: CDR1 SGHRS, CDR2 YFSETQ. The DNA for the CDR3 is TGCGCCAGCGGGCCTCTCCGGAACACTGAAGCTTTCTTT. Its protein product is CASGPLRNTEAFF.

This CDR3 reads CASSLGERYEQYF. The CDR3 nucleotides are TGTGCCAGCAGCTTAGGGGAGCGGTACGAGCAGTACTTC. The chain uses TRBV7-9 and TRBJ2-7, with TRBD2 as a possible D gene (5 bases). Germline-derived CDR1 and CDR2 are SEHNR and FQNEAQ (reference sequence). The CDR3 length is 13 residues. V lost 1 base to trimming and J lost 4 bases, with 8 bases between them.